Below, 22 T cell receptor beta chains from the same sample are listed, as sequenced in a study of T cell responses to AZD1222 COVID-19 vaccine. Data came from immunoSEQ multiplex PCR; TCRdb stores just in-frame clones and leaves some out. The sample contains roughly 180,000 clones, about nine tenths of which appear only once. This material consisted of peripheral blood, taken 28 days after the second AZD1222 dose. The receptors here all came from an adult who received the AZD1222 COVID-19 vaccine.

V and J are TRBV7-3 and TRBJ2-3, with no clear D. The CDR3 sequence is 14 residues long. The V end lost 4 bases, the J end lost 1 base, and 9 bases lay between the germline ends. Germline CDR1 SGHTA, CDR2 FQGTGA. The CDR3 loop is CASSSTGRTDTQYF. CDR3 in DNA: TGTGCCAGCAGCTCTACCGGGCGCACAGATACGCAGTATTTT.

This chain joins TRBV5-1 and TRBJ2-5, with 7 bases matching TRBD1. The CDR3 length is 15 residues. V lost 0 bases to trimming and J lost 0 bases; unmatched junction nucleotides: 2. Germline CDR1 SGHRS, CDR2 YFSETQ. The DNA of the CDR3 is TGCGCCAGCAGCTTGGTCAGGGGGTACCAAGAGACCCAGTACTTC. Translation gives CASSLVRGYQETQYF.

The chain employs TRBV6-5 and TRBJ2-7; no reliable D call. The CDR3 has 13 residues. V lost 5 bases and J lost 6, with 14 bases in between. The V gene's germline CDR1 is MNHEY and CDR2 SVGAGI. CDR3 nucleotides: TGTGCCAGCAGTCCCACTACCCACCTCGAGCAGTACTTC. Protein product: CASSPTTHLEQYF.

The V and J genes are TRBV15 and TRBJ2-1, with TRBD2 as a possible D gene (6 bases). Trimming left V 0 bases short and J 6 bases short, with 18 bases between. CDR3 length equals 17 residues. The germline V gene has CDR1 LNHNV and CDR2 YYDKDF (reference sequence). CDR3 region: CATSRDEGTAGSNEQFF. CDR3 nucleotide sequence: TGTGCCACCAGCAGAGATGAGGGCACCGCGGGGTCCAATGAGCAGTTCTTC.

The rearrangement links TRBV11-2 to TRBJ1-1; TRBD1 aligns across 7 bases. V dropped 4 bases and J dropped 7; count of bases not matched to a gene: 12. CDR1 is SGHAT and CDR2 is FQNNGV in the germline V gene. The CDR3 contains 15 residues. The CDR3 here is CASSSRTGEMVEAFF. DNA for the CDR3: TGTGCCAGCAGCTCCCGGACAGGAGAGATGGTTGAAGCTTTCTTT.

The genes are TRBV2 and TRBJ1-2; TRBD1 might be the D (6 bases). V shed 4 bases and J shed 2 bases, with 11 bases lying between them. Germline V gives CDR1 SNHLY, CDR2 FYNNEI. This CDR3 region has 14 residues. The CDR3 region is CASSALGQNYGYTF. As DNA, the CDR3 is TGTGCCAGCAGTGCTCTAGGACAGAACTATGGCTACACCTTC.

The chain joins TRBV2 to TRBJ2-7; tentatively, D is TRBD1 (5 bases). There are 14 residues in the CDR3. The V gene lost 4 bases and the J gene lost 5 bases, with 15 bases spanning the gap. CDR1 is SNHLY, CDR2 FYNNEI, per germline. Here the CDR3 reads CASSVSLGVHEQYF. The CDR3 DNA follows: TGTGCCAGCAGTGTTAGTCTAGGGGTCCACGAGCAGTACTTC.

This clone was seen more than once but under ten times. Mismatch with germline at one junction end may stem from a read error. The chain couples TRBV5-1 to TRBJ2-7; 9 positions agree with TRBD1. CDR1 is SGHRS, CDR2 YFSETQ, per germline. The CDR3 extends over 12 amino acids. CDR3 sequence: CASSLDRGEQYF. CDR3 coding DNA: TGCGCCAGCAGTTTGGACAGGGGCGAGCAGTACTTC.

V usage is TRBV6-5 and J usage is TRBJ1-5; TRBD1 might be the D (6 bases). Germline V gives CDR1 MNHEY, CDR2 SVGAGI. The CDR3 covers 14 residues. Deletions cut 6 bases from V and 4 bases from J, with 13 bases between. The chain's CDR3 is CASSLDSNNQPQHF. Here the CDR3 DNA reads TGTGCCAGCAGCCTGGACAGCAATAATCAGCCCCAGCATTTT.

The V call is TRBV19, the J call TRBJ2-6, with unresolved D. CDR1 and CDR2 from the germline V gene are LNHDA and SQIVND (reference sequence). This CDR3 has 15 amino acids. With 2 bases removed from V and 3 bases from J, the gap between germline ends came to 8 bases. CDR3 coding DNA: TGTGCCAGTAGTATACGTGGGGTTGGGGCCAACGTCCTGACTTTC. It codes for CASSIRGVGANVLTF.

The chain's CDR3 is CASSGGLAGRETQYF. In DNA form, the CDR3 reads TGTGCCAGCAGCGGGGGACTAGCGGGAAGAGAGACCCAGTACTTC. The chain employs TRBV9 and TRBJ2-5, with TRBD2 identical over 13 bases. The V gene's germline CDR1 is SGDLS and CDR2 YYNGEE. The V segment lost 3 bases and the J segment 4 bases; nucleotides outside the gene matches: 3. The CDR3 length is 15 residues.

CDR3 residues: CASSKTQGAETQYF. In nucleotides, the CDR3 is TGTGCCAGCAGTAAAACCCAGGGGGCAGAGACCCAGTACTTC. The chain carries TRBV25-1 and TRBJ2-5; 8 nucleotides line up with TRBD1. The germline CDR1 and CDR2 sequences are MGHDK and SYGVNS. There are 14 residues in the CDR3. Losses at the gene ends were 5 bases for V and 4 bases for J; bases not matched to a gene: 6. Full variable domain (remainder filled in from reference TRBV25-1 and TRBJ2-5): EADIYQTPRYLVIGTGKKITLECSQTMGHDKMYWYQQDPGMELHLIHYSYGVNSTEKGDLSSESTVSRIRTEHFPLTLESARPSHTSQYLCASSKTQGAETQYFGPGTRLLVL.

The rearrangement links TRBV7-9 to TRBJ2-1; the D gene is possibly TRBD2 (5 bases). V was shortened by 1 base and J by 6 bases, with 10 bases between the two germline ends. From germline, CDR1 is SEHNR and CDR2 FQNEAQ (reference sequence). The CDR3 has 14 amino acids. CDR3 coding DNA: TGTGCCAGCAGCTTAGTCCTAGCCCTCAATGAGCAGTTCTTC. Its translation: CASSLVLALNEQFF.

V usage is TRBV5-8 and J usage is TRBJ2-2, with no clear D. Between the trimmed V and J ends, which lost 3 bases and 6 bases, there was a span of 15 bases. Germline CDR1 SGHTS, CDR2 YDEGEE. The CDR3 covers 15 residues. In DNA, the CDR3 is TGTGCCAGCAGCTCTACGACCCTTGGTTCCGGGGAGCTGTTTTTT. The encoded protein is CASSSTTLGSGELFF.

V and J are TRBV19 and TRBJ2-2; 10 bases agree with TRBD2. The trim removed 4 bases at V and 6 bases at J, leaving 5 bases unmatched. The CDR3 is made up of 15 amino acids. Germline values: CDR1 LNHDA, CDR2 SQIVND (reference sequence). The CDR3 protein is CASSRLAGVPGELFF. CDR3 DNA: TGTGCCAGTAGTAGGCTAGCGGGAGTTCCCGGGGAGCTGTTTTTT.

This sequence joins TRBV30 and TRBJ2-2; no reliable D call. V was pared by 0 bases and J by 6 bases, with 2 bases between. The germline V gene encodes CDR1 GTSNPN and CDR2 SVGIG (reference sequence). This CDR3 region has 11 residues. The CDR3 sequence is CAWSVPGELFF. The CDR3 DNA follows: TGTGCCTGGAGTGTCCCCGGGGAGCTGTTTTTT.

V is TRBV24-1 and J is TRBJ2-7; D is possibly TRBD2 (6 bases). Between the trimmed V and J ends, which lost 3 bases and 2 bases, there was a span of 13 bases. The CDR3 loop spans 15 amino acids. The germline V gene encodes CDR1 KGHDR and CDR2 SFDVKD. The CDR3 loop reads CATSDGVADTYEQYF. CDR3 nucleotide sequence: TGTGCCACCAGTGATGGGGTAGCGGATACCTACGAGCAGTACTTC.

The CDR3 coding sequence is TGTGCCAGCAGCATAAGACAGGGGGTAGCCAAAAACATTCAGTACTTC. Its protein is CASSIRQGVAKNIQYF. The J gene is TRBJ2-4, the V gene TRBV7-2, with 9 bases fitting TRBD1. In germline, CDR1 is SGHTA, CDR2 FQGNSA. With V trimmed by 5 bases and J by 0 bases, 5 bases remained unmatched. This CDR3 spans 16 amino acids.

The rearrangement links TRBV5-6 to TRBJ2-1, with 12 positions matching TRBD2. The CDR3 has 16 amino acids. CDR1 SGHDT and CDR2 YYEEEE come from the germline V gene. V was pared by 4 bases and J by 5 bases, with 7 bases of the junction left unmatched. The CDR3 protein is CASSPGLAGGDNEQFF. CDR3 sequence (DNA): TGTGCCAGCAGCCCGGGACTAGCGGGCGGGGACAATGAGCAGTTCTTC.

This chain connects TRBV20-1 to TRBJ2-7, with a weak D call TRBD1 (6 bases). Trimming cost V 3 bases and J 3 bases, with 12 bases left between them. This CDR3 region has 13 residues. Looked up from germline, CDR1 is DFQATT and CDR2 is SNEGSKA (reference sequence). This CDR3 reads CSASSDRNYEQYF. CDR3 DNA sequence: TGCAGTGCTAGTAGTGACAGGAACTACGAGCAGTACTTC.

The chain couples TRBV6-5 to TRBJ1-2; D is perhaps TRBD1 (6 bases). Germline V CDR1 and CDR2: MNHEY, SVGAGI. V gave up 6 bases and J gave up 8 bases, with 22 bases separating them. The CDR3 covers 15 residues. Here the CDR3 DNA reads TGTGCCAGCAGGAAGACAGGAACCAGTCTTGAGGGCTACACCTTC. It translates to CASRKTGTSLEGYTF.

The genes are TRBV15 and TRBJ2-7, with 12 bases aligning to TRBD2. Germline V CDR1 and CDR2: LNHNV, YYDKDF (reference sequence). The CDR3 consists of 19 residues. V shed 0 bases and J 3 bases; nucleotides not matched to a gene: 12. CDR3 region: CATSRDTTSGRYQVYEQYF. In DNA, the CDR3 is TGTGCCACCAGCAGAGACACAACTAGCGGGAGGTACCAAGTCTACGAGCAGTACTTC.